This T cell receptor (beta chain) is drawn from a study of OX40 agonist ivuxolimab in advanced cancers. About the investigation overall: Ivuxolimab was an agonistic, fully human IgG2 monoclonal antibody directed against OX40 (CD134), a costimulatory receptor. Intravenous ivuxolimab was administered to patients every 2 weeks at six dose levels: 0.01, 0.1, 0.3, 1.5, 3 and 10 mg/kg. Of the roughly 54 patients in dose escalation, some 19 had hepatocellular carcinoma, some 15 had melanoma, 9 had renal cell carcinoma and 9 had head and neck cancer. The dose-escalation cohort was roughly 83% male with a mean age of approximately 59 years, ranging from roughly 20 to 80. Prior anti-PD-1, anti-PD-L1 or anti-CTLA-4 therapy was permitted, and checkpoint inhibitors had been received by around 40% of dose-escalation patients. Three dose-escalation patients achieved partial responses, one with hepatocellular carcinoma and two with cutaneous melanoma. The purpose of peripheral TCRbeta sequencing was to test whether ivuxolimab changed TCR sequence diversity and led to clonal T-cell expansion. The monotherapy dose-escalation portion (N ≈ 52 patients) of the phase I ivuxolimab trial is reported in the paper. Paper-wide results and their limitations: Which antigens the clonally expanded peripheral T cells were specific for was not determined. Clonal expansion of both CD4+ and CD8+ blood T cells was observed from baseline to week 6 at doses 0.1 to 3.0 mg/kg. Low levels of normalized T-cell clonal expansion were also seen in some nonresponding patients. After ivuxolimab, expanded clones were on average more numerous among CD8+ T cells than among CD4+ T cells. In partial responders in the 0.1-3.0 mg/kg groups, normalized peripheral clonal expansion was found to be among the lowest, especially among CD8+ T cells.

Looking up the germline V gene yields CDR1 SNHLY and CDR2 FYNNEI. At the junction V is shortened by 3 bases and J by 3 bases; bases outside the gene matches: 3. Reading from cysteine to phenylalanine, the CDR3 counts 14 amino acids. Only the CDR3 part of the read is kept: 42 bases, read in frame from the first base. On this clone: Its binding antigen is unknown. Base qualities are missing; no much larger clone stands one base away.

Genomic DNA was isolated from the sorted cells so that the TCRbeta CDR3 region could be sequenced. The immunoSEQ Assay was used for sequencing of TCRbeta CDR3 regions. The clones in this table, taken by TCRdb from immuneACCESS, are in-frame only. Not every clone is retained; where verified, under half of the shortfall comes from an unresolved V gene, and the cause of the rest is unknown. The table for this sample lists some 71,000 clones; roughly 80% of them were counted only once. The ten largest clones capture 7.5% to 9% of the sample. Patients with a history of autoimmune disease or receiving systemic immunosuppression were excluded from the trial. Peripheral blood for TCR sequencing was collected from all dose cohorts at baseline, on cycle 4 day 1, and on cycle 7 day 1. The samples were drawn from a first-in-human, open-label, multicenter phase I dose-escalation trial of ivuxolimab. Adults with locally advanced or metastatic melanoma, renal cell carcinoma, hepatocellular carcinoma or head and neck squamous cell carcinoma were enrolled in the trial. Before TCR sequencing, CD4+ T cells and CD8+ T cells were sorted from peripheral blood as separate populations.

This sequence uses TRBV2 and TRBJ2-3, with 7 bases matching TRBD2. The receptor was isolated from an adult with an advanced solid tumor such as melanoma, head and neck, liver or kidney cancer. This material consisted of CD4+ or CD8+ T cells sorted from blood, taken in a trial of the OX40 agonist ivuxolimab. The CDR3 region: CASSDQGGTDTQYF. At the DNA level, the sequence is TGTGCCAGCAGTGACCAGGGAGGGACAGATACGCAGTATTTT. Reference TRBV2 and TRBJ2-3 proteins supply the regions before and after the CDR3; the full variable domain is: EPEVTQTPSHQVTQMGQEVILRCVPISNHLYFYWYRQILGQKVEFLVSFYNNEISEKSEIFDDQFSVERPDGSNFTLKIRSTKLEDSAMYFCASSDQGGTDTQYFGPGTRLTVL.